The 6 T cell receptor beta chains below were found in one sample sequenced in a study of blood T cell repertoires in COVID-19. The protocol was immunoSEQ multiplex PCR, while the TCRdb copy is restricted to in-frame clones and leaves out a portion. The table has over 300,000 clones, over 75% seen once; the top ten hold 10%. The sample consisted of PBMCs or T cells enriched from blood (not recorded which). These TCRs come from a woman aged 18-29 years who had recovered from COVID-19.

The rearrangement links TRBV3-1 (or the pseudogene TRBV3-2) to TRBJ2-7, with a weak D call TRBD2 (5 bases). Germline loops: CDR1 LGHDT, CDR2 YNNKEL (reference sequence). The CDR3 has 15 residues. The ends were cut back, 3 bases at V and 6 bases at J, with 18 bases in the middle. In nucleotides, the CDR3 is TGTGCCAGCAGCCAGGGATCGGGATCCTGGTCCGAGCAGTACTTC. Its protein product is CASSQGSGSWSEQYF.

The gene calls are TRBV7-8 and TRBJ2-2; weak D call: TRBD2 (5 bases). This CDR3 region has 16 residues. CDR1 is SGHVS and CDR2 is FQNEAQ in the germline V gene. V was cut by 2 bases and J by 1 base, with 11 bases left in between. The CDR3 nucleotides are TGTGCCAGCAGCTTAAGAGGCCGGGGGAACACCGGGGAGCTGTTTTTT. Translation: CASSLRGRGNTGELFF.

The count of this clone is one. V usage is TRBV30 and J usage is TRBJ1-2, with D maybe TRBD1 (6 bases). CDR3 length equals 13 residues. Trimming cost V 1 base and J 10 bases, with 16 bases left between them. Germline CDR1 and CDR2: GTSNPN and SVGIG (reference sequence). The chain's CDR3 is CAWSAGHRPDYTF. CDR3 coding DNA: TGTGCCTGGAGTGCGGGACACCGCCCGGACTACACCTTC.

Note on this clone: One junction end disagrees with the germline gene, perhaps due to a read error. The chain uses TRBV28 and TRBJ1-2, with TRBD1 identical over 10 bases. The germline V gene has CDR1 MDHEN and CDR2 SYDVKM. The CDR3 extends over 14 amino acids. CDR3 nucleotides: TGTGCCAGCACCCCAACCGGGACAGGGGCCTCCGTAGGGTTC. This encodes CASTPTGTGASVGF.

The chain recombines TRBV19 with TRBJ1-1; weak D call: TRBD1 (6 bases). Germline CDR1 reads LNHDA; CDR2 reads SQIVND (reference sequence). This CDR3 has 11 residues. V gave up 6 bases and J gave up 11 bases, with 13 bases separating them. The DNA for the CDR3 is TGTGCCAGTAGAAACAGGGTGGGGGCTTTCTTT. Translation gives CASRNRVGAFF. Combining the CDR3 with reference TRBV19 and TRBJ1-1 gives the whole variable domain DGGITQSPKYLFRKEGQNVTLSCEQNLNHDAMYWYRQDPGQGLRLIYYSQIVNDFQKGDIAEGYSVSREKKESFPLTVTSAQKNPTAFYLCASRNRVGAFFGQGTRLTVV.

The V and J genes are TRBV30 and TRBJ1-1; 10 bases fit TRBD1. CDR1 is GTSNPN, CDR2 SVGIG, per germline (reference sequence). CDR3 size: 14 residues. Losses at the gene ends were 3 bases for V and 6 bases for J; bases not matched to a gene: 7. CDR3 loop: CAWRGQGINAEAFF. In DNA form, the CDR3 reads TGTGCCTGGAGGGGACAGGGGATCAATGCTGAAGCTTTCTTT. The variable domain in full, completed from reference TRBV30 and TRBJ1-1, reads SQTIHQWPATLVQPVGSPLSLECTVEGTSNPNLYWYRQAAGRGLQLLFYSVGIGQISSEVPQNLSASRPQDRQFILSSKKLLLSDSGFYLCAWRGQGINAEAFFGQGTRLTVV.